The sequence of this T cell receptor (beta chain) was determined in a study of OX40 agonist ivuxolimab in advanced cancers. Looking at the study overall: Prior checkpoint blockade (anti-PD-1, anti-PD-L1 or anti-CTLA-4) was permitted; over 30% had it.

Points on this clone: Its antigen is currently unknown.

Overall study findings and caveats: CD8+ T cells averaged more expanded clones than CD4+. Researchers did not determine the expanded peripheral T cells' antigen specificity. The CD4+ and CD8+ T cells in the blood had expanded clonally by week 6 at 0.1 to 3.0 mg/kg.

The method was immunoSEQ multiplex PCR; TCRdb's version includes in-frame clones alone and lacks a portion of them. The data hold over 45,000 clones, with over 75% observed a single time. The CDR3 is 14 residues long. V and J are TRBV21-1 and TRBJ1-2. TRBV21-1 represents a pseudogene. The sequence was collected from an adult with an advanced solid tumor such as melanoma, head and neck, liver or kidney cancer. Sequencing was performed on CD4+ or CD8+ T cells sorted from blood, taken in a trial of the OX40 agonist ivuxolimab. The CDR3 DNA follows: TGTGCCGGCCAAAGAATCCTAGCTAACTATGGCTACACCTTC. Translated, it gives CAGQRILANYGYTF.